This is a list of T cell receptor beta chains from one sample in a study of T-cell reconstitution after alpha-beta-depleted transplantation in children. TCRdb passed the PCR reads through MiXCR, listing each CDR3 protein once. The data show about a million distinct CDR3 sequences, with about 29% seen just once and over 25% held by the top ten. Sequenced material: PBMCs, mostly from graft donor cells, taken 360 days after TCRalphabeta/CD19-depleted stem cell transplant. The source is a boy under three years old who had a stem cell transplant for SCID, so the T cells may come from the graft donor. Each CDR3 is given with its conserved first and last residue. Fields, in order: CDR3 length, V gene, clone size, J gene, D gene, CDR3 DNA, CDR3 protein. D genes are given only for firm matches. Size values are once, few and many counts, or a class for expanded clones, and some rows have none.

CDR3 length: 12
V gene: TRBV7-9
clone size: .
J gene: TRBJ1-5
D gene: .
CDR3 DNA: TGTGCCAGCAGCCAGGACAGCAGGCCCCAGCATTTT
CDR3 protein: CASSQDSRPQHF

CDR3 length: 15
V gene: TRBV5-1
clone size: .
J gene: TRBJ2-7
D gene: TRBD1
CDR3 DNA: TGCGCCAGCAGCCAAGACGACAGGGTACGGGACGAGCAGTACTTC
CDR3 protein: CASSQDDRVRDEQYF

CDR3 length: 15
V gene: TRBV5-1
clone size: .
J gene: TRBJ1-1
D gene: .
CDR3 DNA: TGCGCCAGCAGACGGACCCCCGAGATGAACACTGAAGCTTTCTTT
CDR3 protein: CASRRTPEMNTEAFF

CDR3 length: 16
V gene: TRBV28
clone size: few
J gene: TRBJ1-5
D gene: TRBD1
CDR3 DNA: TGTGCCAGCAGCCAAGCCGGACAGGGAGCGAATCAGCCCCAGCATTTT
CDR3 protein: CASSQAGQGANQPQHF

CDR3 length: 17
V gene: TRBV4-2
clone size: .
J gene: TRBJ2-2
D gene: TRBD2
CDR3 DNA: TGTGCCAGCAGCCAATCTGGACTAGCGGGGGGAACCGGGGAGCTGTTTTTT
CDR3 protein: CASSQSGLAGGTGELFF

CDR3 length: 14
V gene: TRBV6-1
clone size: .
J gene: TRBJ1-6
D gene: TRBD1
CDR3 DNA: TGTGCCAGCAGGTGGGACAGAACTAATTCACCCCTCCACTTT
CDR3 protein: CASRWDRTNSPLHF

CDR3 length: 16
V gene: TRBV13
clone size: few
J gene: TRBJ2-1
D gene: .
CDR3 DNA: TGTGCCAGCAGCTTAGGTACCAGGGGTTCCTACAATGAGCAGTTCTTC
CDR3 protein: CASSLGTRGSYNEQFF

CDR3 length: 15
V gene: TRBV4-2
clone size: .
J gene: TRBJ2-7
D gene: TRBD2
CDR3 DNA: TGTGCCAGCGGCCTGGGACTAGCGGTATCCTACGAGCAGTACTTC
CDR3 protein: CASGLGLAVSYEQYF

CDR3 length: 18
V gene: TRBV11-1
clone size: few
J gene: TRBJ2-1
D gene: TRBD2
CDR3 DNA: TGTGCCAGCAGCTTAGGGTTCGGGCGGGGGGACCTCCTCTCTGAGCAGTTCTTC
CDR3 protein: CASSLGFGRGDLLSEQFF

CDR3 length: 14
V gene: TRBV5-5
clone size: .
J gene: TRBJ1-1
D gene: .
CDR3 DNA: TGTGCCAGCAGCTTGGGGCCCCAAGACACTGAAGCTTTCTTT
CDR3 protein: CASSLGPQDTEAFF

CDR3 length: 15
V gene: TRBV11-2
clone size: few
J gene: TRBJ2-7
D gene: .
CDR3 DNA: TGTGCCAGCAGCTGGGGTGGGGCGCCCCAGGGGGAGCAGTACTTC
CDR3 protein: CASSWGGAPQGEQYF

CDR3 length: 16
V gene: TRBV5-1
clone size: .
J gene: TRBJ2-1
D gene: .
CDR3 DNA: TGCGCCAGCAGCTTGGCCCGGGCTAGCTCCTACAATGAGCAGTTCTTC
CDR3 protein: CASSLARASSYNEQFF

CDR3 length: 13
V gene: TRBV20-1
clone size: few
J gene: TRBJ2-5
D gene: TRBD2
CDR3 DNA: TGCAGTGCTGCCGGGACTAACCAAGAGACCCAGTACTTC
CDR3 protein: CSAAGTNQETQYF

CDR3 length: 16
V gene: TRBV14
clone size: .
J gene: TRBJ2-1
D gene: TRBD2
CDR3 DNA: TGTGCCAGCAGCCAAGTTAGCGGGGACCTATACAATGAGCAGTTCTTC
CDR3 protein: CASSQVSGDLYNEQFF

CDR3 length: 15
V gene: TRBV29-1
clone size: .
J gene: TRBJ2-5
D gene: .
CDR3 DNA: TGCAGCGTTGCCCCGGATGGGGTCGGGCTTGGGACCCAGTACTTC
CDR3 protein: CSVAPDGVGLGTQYF

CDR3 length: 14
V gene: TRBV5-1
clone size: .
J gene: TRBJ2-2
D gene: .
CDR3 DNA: TGCGCCAGCAGCTTGGCCATTGGGCCCGGGGAGCTGTTTTTT
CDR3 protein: CASSLAIGPGELFF

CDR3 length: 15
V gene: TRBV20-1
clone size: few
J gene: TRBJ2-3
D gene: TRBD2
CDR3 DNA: TGCTCCGCGAGGGGACGAGCGGGGCATACAGATACGCAGTATTTT
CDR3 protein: CSARGRAGHTDTQYF

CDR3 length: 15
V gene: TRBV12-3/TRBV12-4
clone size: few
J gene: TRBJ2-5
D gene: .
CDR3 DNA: TGTGCCAGCAGTTTAGAGGCAGGGTTGAGAGAGACCCAGTACTTC
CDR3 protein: CASSLEAGLRETQYF

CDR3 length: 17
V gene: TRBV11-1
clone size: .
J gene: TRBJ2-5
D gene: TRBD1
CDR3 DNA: TGTGCCAGCAGCTTAGAGGGTAGGACAGGAATGAAAGAGACCCAGTACTTC
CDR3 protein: CASSLEGRTGMKETQYF

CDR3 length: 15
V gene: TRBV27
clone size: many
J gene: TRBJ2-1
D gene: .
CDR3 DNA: TGTGCCAGCAGTTCCGAGCCTAGGAGGCCGAATGAGCAGTTCTTC
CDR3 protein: CASSSEPRRPNEQFF

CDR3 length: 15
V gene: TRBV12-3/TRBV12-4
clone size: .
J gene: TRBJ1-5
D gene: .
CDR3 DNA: TGTGCCAGCAGCACCCTCGCACGGGGGAATCAGCCCCAGCATTTT
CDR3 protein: CASSTLARGNQPQHF

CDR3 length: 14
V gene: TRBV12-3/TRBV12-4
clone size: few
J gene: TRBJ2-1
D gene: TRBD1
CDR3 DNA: TGTGCCAGCAGTTTGGGCAGGGGGCAGAATGAGCAGTTCTTC
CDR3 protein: CASSLGRGQNEQFF

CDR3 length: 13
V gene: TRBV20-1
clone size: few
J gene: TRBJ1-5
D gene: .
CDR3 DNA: TGCAGTGCTAGGGAGGGCGCGGATCAGCCCCAGCATTTT
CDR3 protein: CSAREGADQPQHF

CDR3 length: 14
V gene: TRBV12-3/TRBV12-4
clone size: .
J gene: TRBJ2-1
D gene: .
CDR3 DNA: TGTGCCAGCAACCCGGGGCGTGTCGGGAATGAGCAGTTCTTC
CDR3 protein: CASNPGRVGNEQFF

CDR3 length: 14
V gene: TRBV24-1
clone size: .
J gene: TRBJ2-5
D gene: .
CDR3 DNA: TGTGCCACCAGTTTCCCCCCGGACAAAGAGACCCAGTACTTC
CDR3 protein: CATSFPPDKETQYF

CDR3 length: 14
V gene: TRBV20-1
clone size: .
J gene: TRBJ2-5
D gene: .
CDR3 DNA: TGCAGTGCTAGAGATTGGCTCAGCGAGGAGACCCAGTACTTC
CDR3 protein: CSARDWLSEETQYF

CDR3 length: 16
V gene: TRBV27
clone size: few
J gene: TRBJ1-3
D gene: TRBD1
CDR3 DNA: TGTGCCAGCAGTTTATCCGGCAGGGGGTTCGGAAACACCATATATTTT
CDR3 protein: CASSLSGRGFGNTIYF

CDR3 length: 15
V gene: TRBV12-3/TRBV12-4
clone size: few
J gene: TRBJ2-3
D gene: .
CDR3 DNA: TGTGCCAGCAGTTTTTTAAGCTCTAGCACAGATACGCAGTATTTT
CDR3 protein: CASSFLSSSTDTQYF

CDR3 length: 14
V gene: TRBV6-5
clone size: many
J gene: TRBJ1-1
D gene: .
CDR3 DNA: TGTGCCAGCAGTTACTCAGATAGGGGCACTGAAGCTTTCTTT
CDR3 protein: CASSYSDRGTEAFF

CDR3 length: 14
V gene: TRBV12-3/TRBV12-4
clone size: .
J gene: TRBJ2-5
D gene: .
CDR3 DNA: TGTGCCAGCGCTCCTTTTCGGTATCAAGAGACCCAGTACTTC
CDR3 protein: CASAPFRYQETQYF

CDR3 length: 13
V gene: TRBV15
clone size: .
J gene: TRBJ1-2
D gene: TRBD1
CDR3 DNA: TGTGCCACCAGCGGGGACAGGGCCTGGGGCTACACCTTC
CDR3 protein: CATSGDRAWGYTF

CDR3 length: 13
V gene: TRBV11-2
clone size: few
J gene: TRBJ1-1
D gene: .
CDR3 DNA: TGTGCCAGCAGCTCCGGGGGGCATACTGAAGCTTTCTTT
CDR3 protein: CASSSGGHTEAFF

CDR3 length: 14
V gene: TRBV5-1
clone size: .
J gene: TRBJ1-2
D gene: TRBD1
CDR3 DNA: TGCGCCAGCAGCAGCGGACAGGGCCCCGATGGCTACACCTTC
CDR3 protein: CASSSGQGPDGYTF

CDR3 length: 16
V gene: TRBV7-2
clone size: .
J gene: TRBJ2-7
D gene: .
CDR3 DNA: TGTGCCAGCAGCTCGGGTCGTCTAGCGTTCTCCTACGAGCAGTACTTC
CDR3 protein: CASSSGRLAFSYEQYF

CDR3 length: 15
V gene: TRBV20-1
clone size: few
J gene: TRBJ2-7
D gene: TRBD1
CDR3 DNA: TGCAGTGCTATTAGGCTCGTGACAGGGCTTTACGAGCAGTACTTC
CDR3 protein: CSAIRLVTGLYEQYF

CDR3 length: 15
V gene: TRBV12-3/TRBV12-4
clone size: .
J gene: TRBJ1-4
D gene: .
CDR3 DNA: TGTGCCAGCAGTCCCTCCAGGGCTTATAATGAAAAACTGTTTTTT
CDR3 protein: CASSPSRAYNEKLFF